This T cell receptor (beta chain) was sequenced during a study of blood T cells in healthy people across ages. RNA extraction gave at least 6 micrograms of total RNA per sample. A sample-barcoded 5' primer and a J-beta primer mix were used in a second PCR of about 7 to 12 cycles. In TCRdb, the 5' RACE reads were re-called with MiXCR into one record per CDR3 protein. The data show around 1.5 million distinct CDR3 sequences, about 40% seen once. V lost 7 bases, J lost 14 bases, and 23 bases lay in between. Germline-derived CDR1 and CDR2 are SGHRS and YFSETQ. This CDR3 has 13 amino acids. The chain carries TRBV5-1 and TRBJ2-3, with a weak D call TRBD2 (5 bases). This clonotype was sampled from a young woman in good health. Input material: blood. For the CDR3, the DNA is TGCGCCAGCTTTCTGAGGGCGCGCGGCAAGCGGTATTTT. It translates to CASFLRARGKRYF.